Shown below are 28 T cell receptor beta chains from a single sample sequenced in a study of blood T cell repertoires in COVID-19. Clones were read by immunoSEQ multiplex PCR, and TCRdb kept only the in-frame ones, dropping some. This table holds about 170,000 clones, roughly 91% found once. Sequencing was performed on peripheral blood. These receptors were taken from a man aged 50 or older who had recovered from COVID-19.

The CDR3 DNA is TGTGCCAGCAACGACAGACGAAACACTGAAGCTTTCTTT. It specifies CASNDRRNTEAFF. This chain links TRBV6-5 with TRBJ1-1; D possibly corresponds to TRBD1 (5 bases). Germline CDR1 reads MNHEY; CDR2 reads SVGAGI. This CDR3 comprises 13 residues. V was pared by 7 bases and J by 2 bases, with 11 bases between.

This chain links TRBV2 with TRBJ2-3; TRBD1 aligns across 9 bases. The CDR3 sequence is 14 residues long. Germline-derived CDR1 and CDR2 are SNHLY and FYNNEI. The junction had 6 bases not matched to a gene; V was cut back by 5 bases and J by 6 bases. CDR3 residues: CASSKQGAGDTQYF. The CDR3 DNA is TGTGCCAGCAGTAAACAGGGGGCAGGTGATACGCAGTATTTT.

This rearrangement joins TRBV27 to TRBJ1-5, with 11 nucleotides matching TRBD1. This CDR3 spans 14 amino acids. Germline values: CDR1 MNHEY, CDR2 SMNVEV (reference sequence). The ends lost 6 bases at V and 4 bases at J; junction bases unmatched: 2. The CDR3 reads CASRGTGGNQPQHF. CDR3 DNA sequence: TGTGCCAGCAGAGGGACAGGGGGGAATCAGCCCCAGCATTTT.

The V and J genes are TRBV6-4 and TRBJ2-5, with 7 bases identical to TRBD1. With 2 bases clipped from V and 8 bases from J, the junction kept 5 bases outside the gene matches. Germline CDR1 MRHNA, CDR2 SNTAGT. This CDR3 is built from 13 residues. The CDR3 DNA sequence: TGTGCCAGCAGTGACGAACAGGGGAGTACCCAGTACTTC. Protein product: CASSDEQGSTQYF.

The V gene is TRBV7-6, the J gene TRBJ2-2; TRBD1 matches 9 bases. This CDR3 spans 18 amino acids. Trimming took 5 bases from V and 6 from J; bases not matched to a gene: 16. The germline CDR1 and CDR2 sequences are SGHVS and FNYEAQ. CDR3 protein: CASSARGRGQGIPGELFF. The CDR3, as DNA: TGTGCCAGCAGCGCGAGAGGGCGGGGACAGGGAATACCCGGGGAGCTGTTTTTT.

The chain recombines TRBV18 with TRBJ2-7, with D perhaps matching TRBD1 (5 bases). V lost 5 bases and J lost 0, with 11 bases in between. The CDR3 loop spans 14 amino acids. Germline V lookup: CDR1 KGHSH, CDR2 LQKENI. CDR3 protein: CASSRPGSSYEQYF. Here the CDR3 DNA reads TGTGCCAGCTCAAGACCAGGGTCCTCCTACGAGCAGTACTTC.

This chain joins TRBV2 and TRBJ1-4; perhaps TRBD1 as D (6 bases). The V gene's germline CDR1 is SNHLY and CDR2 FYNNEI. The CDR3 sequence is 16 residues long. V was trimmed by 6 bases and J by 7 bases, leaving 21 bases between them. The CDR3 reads CASSVEYREVGEKLFF. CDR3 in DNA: TGTGCCAGCAGCGTGGAGTACAGGGAAGTGGGTGAAAAACTGTTTTTT.

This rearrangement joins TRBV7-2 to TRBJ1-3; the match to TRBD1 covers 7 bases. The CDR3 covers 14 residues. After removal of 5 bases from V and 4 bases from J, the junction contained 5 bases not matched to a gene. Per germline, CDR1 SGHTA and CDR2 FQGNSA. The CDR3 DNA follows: TGTGCCAGCAGCCCACAGGGGAGGGGAAACACCATATATTTT. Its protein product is CASSPQGRGNTIYF. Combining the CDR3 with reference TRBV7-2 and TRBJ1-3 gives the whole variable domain GAGVSQSPSNKVTEKGKDVELRCDPISGHTALYWYRQSLGQGLEFLIYFQGNSAPDKSGLPSDRFSAERTGGSVSTLTIQRTQQEDSAVYLCASSPQGRGNTIYFGEGSWLTVV.

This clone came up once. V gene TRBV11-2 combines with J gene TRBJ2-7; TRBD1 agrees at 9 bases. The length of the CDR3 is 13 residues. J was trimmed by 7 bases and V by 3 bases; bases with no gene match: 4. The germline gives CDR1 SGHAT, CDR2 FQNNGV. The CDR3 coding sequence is TGTGCCAGCAGCTTCACCGGGACAGGGGAGCAGTACTTC. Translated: CASSFTGTGEQYF.

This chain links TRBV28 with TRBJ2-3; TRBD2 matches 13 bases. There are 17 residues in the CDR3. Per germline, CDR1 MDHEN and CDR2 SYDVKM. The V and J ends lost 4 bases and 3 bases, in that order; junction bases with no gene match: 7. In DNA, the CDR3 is TGTGCCAGCAGTTCACGACTAGCGGGGGGCTTTACAGATACGCAGTATTTT. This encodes CASSSRLAGGFTDTQYF.

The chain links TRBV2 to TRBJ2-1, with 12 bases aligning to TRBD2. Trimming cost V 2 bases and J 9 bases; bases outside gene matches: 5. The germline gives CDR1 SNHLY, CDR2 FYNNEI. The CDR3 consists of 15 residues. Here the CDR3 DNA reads TGTGCCAGCAGTGAACTAGCGGGAGGGCCTATTGAGCAGTTCTTC. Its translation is CASSELAGGPIEQFF.

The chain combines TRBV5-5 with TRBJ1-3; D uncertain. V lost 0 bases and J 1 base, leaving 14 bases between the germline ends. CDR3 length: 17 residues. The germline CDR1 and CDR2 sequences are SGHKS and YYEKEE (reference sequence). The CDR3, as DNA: TGTGCCAGCAGCTTGGGACACCGCGTATCATCTGGAAACACCATATATTTT. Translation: CASSLGHRVSSGNTIYF.

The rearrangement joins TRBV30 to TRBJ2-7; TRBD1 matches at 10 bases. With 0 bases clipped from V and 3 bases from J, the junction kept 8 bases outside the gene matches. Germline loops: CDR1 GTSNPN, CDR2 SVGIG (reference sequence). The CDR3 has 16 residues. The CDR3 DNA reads TGTGCCTGGAGTGTACTGGGGGACAGGGGTTACTACGAGCAGTACTTC. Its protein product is CAWSVLGDRGYYEQYF.

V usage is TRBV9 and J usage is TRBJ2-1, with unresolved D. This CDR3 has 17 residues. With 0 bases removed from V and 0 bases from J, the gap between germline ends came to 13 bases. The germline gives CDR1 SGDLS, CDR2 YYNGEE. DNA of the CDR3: TGTGCCAGCAGCGTAGGACATTCTAAGAGCTCCTACAATGAGCAGTTCTTC. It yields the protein CASSVGHSKSSYNEQFF.

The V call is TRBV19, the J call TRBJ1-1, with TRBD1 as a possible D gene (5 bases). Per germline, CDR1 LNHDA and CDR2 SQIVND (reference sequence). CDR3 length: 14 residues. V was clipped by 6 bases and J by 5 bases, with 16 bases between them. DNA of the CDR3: TGTGCCAGTAGCTCCGAAGGGGTCGAGACTGAAGCTTTCTTT. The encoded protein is CASSSEGVETEAFF.

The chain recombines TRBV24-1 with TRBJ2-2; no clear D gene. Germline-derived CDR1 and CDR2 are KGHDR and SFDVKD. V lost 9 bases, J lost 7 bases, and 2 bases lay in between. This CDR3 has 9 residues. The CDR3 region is CATLGELFF. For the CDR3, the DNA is TGTGCCACCCTCGGGGAGCTGTTTTTT.

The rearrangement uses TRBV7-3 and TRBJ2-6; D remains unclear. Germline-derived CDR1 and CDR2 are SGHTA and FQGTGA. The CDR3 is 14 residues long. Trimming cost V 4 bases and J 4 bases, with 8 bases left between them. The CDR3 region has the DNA TGTGCCAGCAGCTCCTCGAGAGGGGCCAACGTCCTGACTTTC. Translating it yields CASSSSRGANVLTF.

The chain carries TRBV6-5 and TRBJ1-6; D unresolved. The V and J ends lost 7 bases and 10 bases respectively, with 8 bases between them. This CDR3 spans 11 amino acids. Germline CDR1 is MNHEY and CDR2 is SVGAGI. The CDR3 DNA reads TGTGCCAGCACAGGTCACTCACCCCTCCACTTT. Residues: CASTGHSPLHF.

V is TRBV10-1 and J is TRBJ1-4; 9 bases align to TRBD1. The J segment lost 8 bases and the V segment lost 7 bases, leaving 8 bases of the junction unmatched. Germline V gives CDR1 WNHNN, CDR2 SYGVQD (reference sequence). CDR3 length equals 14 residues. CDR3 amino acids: CASKVRQGDEKLFF. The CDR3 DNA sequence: TGCGCCAGCAAGGTACGACAGGGGGACGAAAAACTGTTTTTT.

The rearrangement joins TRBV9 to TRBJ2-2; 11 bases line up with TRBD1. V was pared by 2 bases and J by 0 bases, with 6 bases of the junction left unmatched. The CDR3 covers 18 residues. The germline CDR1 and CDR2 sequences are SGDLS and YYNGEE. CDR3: CASSVRTGGFANTGELFF. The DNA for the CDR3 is TGTGCCAGCAGCGTTCGGACAGGGGGCTTCGCGAACACCGGGGAGCTGTTTTTT.

This CDR3 is CATNSGGQGTDTQYF. The CDR3 nucleotides read TGTGCCACTAATAGCGGGGGGCAGGGCACAGATACGCAGTATTTT. The chain carries TRBV10-3 and TRBJ2-3, with 10 bases fitting TRBD2. CDR3 length: 15 residues. The germline V gene has CDR1 ENHRY and CDR2 SYGVKD. V was clipped by 10 bases and J by 1 base; unmatched bases: 8.

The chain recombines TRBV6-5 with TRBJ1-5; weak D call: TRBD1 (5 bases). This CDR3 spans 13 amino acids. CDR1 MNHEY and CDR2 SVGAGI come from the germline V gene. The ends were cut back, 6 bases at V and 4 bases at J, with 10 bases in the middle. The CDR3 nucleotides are TGTGCCAGCAGACAGACAGTGAATCAGCCCCAGCATTTT. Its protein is CASRQTVNQPQHF.

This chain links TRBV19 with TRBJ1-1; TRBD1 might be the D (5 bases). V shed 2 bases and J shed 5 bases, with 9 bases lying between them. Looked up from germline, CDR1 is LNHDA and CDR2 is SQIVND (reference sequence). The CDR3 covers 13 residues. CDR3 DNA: TGTGCCAGTAGTATATCGGGGGTGACTGAAGCTTTCTTT. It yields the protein CASSISGVTEAFF.

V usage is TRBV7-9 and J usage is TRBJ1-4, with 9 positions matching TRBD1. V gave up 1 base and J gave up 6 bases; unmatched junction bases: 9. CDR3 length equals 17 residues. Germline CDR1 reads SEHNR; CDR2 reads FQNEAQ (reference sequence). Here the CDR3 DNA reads TGTGCCAGCAGCTTAGAAGCCCCCCGGACAGGGGATGAAAAACTGTTTTTT. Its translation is CASSLEAPRTGDEKLFF.

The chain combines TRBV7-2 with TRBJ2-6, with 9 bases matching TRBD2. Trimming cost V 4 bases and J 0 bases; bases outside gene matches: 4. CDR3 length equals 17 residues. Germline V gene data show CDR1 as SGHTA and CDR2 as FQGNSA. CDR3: CASSSLAGASGANVLTF. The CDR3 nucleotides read TGTGCCAGCAGCTCCTTAGCGGGAGCCTCTGGGGCCAACGTCCTGACTTTC.

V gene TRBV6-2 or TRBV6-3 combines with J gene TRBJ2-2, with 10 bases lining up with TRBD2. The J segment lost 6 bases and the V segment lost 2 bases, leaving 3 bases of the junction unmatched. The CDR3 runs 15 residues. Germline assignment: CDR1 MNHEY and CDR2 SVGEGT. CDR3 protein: CASSYGAGGPGELFF. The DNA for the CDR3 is TGTGCCAGCAGTTACGGAGCGGGGGGGCCCGGGGAGCTGTTTTTT.

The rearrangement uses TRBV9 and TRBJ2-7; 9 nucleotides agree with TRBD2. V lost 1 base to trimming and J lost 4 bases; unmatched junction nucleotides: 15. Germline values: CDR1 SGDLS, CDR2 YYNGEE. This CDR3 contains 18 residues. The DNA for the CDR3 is TGTGCCAGCAGCGTACTCCCGAACCCCGGCGGGGGGGCATACGAGCAGTACTTC. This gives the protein CASSVLPNPGGGAYEQYF. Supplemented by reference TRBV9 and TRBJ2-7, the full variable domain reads DSGVTQTPKHLITATGQRVTLRCSPRSGDLSVYWYQQSLDQGLQFLIQYYNGEERAKGNILERFSAQQFPDLHSELNLSSLELGDSALYFCASSVLPNPGGGAYEQYFGPGTRLTVT.

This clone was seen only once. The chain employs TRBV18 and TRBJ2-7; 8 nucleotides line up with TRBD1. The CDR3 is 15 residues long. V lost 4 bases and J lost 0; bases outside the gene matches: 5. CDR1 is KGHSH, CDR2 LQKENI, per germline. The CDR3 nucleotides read TGTGCCAGCTCACTGCGACAGGGGTCCTCCTACGAGCAGTACTTC. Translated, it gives CASSLRQGSSYEQYF.